Below, 9 T cell receptor beta chains from the same sample are listed, as sequenced in a study of Ad26.COV2.S vaccination and SARS-CoV-2 variants (dated by TCRdb to the early 2020s). Libraries came from the immunoSEQ multiplex PCR assay. The table was pulled from immuneACCESS by TCRdb, which kept in-frame rearrangements only. Such tables lose some clones; where checked, under half of the loss comes from unresolved V genes, and the rest has no known cause. The table for this sample lists around 340,000 clones; about 85% of them were counted only once. Of the sample, around 6.4% is held by the ten largest clones. The treatment or condition label, as the study defines it: 15 to 20 received Ad26.COV2.S at low or high dose, single or two shots; 5 received placebo; per-sample allocation not given. Repertoires of vaccine and placebo recipients were sequenced from samples taken on day 63 after the first injection.

The source was peripheral blood, collected in a trial of Ad26.COV2.S vaccine versus placebo. The receptors stem from a person aged 18-65 years who received the Ad26.COV2.S COVID-19 vaccine or a placebo.

V usage is TRBV9 and J usage is TRBJ1-5, with a tentative D call TRBD1 (5 bases). The CDR3 consists of 15 residues. Trimming took 6 bases from V and 6 from J, leaving 19 bases between them. Germline CDR1 reads SGDLS; CDR2 reads YYNGEE. In nucleotides, the CDR3 is TGTGCCAGCACCCTCGATCCCCAGGGACCTCAGCCCCAGCATTTT. Protein: CASTLDPQGPQPQHF.

The chain combines TRBV29-1 with TRBJ2-1; D gene uncertain. The CDR3 runs to 15 residues. V dropped 7 bases and J dropped 5 bases, with 21 bases sitting between them. The germline V gene encodes CDR1 SQVTM and CDR2 ANQGSEA. CDR3 coding DNA: TGCAGCGGTCGGGTACTGCTCGCCGATCACAATGAGCAGTTCTTC. Amino acid sequence: CSGRVLLADHNEQFF.

This clone was counted a single time. DNA of the CDR3: TGTGCCAGCTCACCATCCGGGGGCACAAACTACGAGCAGTACTTC. Translated: CASSPSGGTNYEQYF. This chain joins TRBV18 and TRBJ2-7; D is possibly TRBD1 or TRBD2 (6 bases each). This CDR3 spans 15 amino acids. V was pared by 2 bases and J by 3 bases, with 14 bases between. Per the germline V gene, CDR1 is KGHSH and CDR2 is LQKENI.

V gene TRBV7-9 combines with J gene TRBJ1-1; no clear D. V lost 5 bases, J lost 2 bases, and 6 bases lay in between. From germline, CDR1 is SEHNR and CDR2 FQNEAQ (reference sequence). CDR3 length: 12 residues. The DNA of the CDR3 is TGTGCCAGCAGCATAGATAACACTGAAGCTTTCTTT. It yields the protein CASSIDNTEAFF.

This clone has only a few counts. The chain employs TRBV5-6 and TRBJ1-2; tentative D call: TRBD1 (5 bases). The CDR3 totals 19 residues. Germline V gives CDR1 SGHDT, CDR2 YYEEEE. V lost 4 bases, J lost 3 bases, and 28 bases lay in between. CDR3 residues: CASSLLGGTLWERDYGYTF. CDR3 DNA sequence: TGTGCCAGCAGCCTCCTGGGGGGAACCCTTTGGGAGCGTGACTATGGCTACACCTTC.

CDR3 sequence: CASSLGPTLGQETQYF. The CDR3 coding sequence is TGTGCCAGCAGCTTGGGACCGACCTTGGGTCAAGAGACCCAGTACTTC. The genes are TRBV5-5 and TRBJ2-5; D unclear. CDR1 and CDR2 (germline): SGHKS, YYEKEE (reference sequence). This CDR3 has 16 residues. V shed 0 bases and J shed 2 bases, with 14 bases lying between them.

The genes are TRBV7-6 and TRBJ1-3; no clear D. The length of the CDR3 is 14 residues. V shed 1 base and J shed 0 bases, with 4 bases lying between them. Germline lookup yields CDR1 SGHVS and CDR2 FNYEAQ. The CDR3 here is CASSLGSSGNTIYF. The CDR3 DNA follows: TGTGCCAGCAGCTTAGGCAGCTCTGGAAACACCATATATTTT.

This chain links TRBV7-6 with TRBJ2-2; TRBD2 is a possible D gene (6 bases). The length of the CDR3 is 18 residues. Looked up from germline, CDR1 is SGHVS and CDR2 is FNYEAQ. The V and J ends lost 2 bases and 1 base respectively, with 17 bases between them. The CDR3 nucleotides are TGTGCCAGCAGCTTAATGCCTAGCGACGAATTGAACACCGGGGAGCTGTTTTTT. Amino acid sequence: CASSLMPSDELNTGELFF.

This clone has a single count. This CDR3 is CSLSNGGTEAFF. The CDR3 nucleotides are TGCAGCCTATCAAATGGTGGTACTGAAGCTTTCTTT. The V call is TRBV29-1, the J call TRBJ1-1; no firm D call. Trimming took 8 bases from V and 5 from J, leaving 15 bases between them. Germline V CDR1 and CDR2: SQVTM, ANQGSEA. CDR3 length: 12 amino acids.